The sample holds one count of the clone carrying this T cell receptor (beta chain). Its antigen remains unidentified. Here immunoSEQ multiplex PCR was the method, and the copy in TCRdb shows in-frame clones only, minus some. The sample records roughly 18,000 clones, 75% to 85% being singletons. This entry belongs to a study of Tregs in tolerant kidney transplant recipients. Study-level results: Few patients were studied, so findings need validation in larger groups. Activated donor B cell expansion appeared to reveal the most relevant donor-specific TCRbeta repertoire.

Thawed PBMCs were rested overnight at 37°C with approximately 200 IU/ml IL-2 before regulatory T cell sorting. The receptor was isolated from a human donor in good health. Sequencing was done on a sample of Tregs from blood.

The CDR3 reads CASSTCRVEAFF. In nucleotides, the CDR3 is TGTGCCAGCAGCACCTGTCGGGTAGAAGCTTTCTTT. The V and J genes are TRBV21-1 and TRBJ1-1. TRBV21-1 is a recognized pseudogene. The CDR3 has 12 residues.